This record covers a single TCR beta chain. TCRdb re-analysed the PCR reads in MiXCR, keeping a single row per CDR3 protein. Of about 9,700 distinct CDR3 sequences in the sample, 25% to 30% were seen once. The CDR3 is made up of 13 amino acids. Germline assignment: CDR1 SGHRS and CDR2 YFSETQ. These data are taken from a study of immune characterization of retroperitoneal liposarcoma. Material: tumor tissue. The chain employs TRBV5-1 and TRBJ2-1; a weak D match, TRBD2 (5 bases). Near its end, the DNA agrees better with TRBJ2-5, so the J call may be wrong. This sequence originates from a female donor with retroperitoneal liposarcoma. Here the CDR3 reads CASSLRPGETQYF. In DNA, the CDR3 is TGCGCCAGCAGCTTGCGGCCGGGGGAGACCCAGTACTTC.